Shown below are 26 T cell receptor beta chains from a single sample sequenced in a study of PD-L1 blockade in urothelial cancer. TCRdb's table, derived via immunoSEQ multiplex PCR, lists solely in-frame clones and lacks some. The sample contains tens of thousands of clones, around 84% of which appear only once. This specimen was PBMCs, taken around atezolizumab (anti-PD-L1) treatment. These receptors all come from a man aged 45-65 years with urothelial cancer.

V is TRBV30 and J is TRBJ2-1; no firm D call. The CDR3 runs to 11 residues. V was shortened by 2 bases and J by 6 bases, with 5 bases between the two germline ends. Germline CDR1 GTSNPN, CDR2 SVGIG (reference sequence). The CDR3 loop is CAWSLFNEQFF. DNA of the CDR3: TGTGCCTGGAGTCTCTTCAATGAGCAGTTCTTC.

CDR3 residues: CASSRPGTGSYEQYF. DNA for the CDR3: TGTGCCAGCAGTCGTCCCGGGACAGGATCCTACGAGCAGTACTTC. The genes are TRBV6-1 and TRBJ2-7; 8 positions match TRBD1. CDR3 length: 15 residues. Germline assignment: CDR1 MNHNS and CDR2 SASEGT. V dropped 5 bases and J dropped 1; count of bases not matched to a gene: 7.

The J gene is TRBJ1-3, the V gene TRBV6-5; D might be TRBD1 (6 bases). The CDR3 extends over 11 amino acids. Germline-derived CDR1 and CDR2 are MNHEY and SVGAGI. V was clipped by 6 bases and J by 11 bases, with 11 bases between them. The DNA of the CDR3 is TGTGCCAGCAGCTCCGAGGGGGCCATATATTTT. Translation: CASSSEGAIYF.

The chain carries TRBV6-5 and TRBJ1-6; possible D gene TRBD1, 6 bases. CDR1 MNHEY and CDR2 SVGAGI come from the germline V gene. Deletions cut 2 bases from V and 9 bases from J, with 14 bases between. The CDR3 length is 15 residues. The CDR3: CASSYQAGVGSPLHF. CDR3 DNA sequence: TGTGCCAGCAGTTACCAAGCAGGGGTCGGTTCACCCCTCCACTTT.

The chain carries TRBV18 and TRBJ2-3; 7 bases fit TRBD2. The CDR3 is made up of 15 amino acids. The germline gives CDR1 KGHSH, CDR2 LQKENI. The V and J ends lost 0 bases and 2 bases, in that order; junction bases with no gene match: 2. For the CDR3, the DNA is TGTGCCAGCTCACCACCACTAGCGCTCACAGATACGCAGTATTTT. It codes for CASSPPLALTDTQYF.

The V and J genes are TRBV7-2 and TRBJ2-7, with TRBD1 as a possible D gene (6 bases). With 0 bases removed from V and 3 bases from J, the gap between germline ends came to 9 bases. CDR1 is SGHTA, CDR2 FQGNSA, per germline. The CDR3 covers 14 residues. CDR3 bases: TGTGCCAGCAGCTTAGCGGGGGCGCGCTACGAGCAGTACTTC. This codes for CASSLAGARYEQYF.

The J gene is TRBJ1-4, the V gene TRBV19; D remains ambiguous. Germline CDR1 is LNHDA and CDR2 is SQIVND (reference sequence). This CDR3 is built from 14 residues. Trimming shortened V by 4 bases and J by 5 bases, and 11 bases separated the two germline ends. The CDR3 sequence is CASSTEARNEKLFF. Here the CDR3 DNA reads TGTGCCAGTAGTACAGAGGCCAGGAATGAAAAACTGTTTTTT.

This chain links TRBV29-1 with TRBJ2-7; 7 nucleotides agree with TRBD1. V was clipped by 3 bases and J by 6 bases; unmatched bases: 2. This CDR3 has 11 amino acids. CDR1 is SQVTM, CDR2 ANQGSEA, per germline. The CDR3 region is CSVETGTEQYF. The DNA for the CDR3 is TGCAGCGTTGAGACAGGGACCGAGCAGTACTTC.

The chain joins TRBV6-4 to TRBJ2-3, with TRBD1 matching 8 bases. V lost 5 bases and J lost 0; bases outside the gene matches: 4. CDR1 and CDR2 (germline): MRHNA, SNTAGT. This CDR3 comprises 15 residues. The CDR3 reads CASSRRTGSTDTQYF. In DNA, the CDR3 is TGTGCCAGCAGTCGTCGGACAGGGAGCACAGATACGCAGTATTTT.

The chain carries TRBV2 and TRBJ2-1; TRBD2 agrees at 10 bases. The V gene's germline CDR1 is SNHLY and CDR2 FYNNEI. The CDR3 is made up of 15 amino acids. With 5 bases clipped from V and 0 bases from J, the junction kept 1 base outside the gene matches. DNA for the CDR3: TGTGCCAGCAGTTCTAGCGGGAGCTCCTACAATGAGCAGTTCTTC. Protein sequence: CASSSSGSSYNEQFF.

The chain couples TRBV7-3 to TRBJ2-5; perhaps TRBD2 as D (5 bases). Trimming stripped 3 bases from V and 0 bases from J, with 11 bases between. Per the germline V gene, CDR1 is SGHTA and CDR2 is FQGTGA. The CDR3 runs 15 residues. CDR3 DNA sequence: TGTGCCAGCAGCTTGAACCGGGGAAACCAAGAGACCCAGTACTTC. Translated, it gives CASSLNRGNQETQYF.

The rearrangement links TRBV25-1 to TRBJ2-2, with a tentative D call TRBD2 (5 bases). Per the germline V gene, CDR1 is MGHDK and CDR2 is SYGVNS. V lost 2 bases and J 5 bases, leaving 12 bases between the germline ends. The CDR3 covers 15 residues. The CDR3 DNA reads TGTGCCAGCAGTGAAGTTAAGGGAGCAACCGGGGAGCTGTTTTTT. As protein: CASSEVKGATGELFF. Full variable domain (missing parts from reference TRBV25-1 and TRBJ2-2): EADIYQTPRYLVIGTGKKITLECSQTMGHDKMYWYQQDPGMELHLIHYSYGVNSTEKGDLSSESTVSRIRTEHFPLTLESARPSHTSQYLCASSEVKGATGELFFGEGSRLTVL.

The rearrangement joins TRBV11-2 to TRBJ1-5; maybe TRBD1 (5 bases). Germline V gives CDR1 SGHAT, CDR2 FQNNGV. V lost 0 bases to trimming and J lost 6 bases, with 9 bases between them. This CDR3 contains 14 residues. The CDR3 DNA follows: TGTGCCAGCAGCTTAGACAGGAGGGGTCAGCCCCAGCATTTT. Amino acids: CASSLDRRGQPQHF.

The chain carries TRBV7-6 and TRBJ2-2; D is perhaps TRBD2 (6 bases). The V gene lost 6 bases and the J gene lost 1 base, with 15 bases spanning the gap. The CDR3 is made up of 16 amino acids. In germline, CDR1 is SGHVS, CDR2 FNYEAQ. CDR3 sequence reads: CASSRLENMNTGELFF. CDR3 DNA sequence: TGTGCCAGCAGTCGACTAGAGAATATGAACACCGGGGAGCTGTTTTTT. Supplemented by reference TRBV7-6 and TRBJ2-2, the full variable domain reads GAGVSQSPRYKVTKRGQDVALRCDPISGHVSLYWYRQALGQGPEFLTYFNYEAQQDKSGLPNDRFSAERPEGSISTLTIQRTEQRDSAMYRCASSRLENMNTGELFFGEGSRLTVL.

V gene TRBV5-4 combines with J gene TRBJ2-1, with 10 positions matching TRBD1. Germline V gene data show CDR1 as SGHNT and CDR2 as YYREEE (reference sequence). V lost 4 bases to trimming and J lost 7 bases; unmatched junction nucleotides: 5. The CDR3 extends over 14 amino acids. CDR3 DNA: TGTGCCAGCAGCCCCCAGGGACAGGGGAATGAGCAGTTCTTC. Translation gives CASSPQGQGNEQFF.

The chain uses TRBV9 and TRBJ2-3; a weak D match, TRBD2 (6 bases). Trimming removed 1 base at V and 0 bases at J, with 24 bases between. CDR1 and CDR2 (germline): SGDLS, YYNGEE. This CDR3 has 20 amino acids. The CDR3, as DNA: TGTGCCAGCAGCGTATCGGGCGGGACGCCTTACTCCTCTAGCACAGATACGCAGTATTTT. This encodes CASSVSGGTPYSSSTDTQYF.

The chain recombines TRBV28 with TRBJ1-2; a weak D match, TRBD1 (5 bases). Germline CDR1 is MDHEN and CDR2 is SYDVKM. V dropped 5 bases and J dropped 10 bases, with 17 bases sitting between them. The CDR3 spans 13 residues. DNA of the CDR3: TGTGCCAGCAGTCTCCTAGCGCAGGGAGCCTACACCTTC. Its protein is CASSLLAQGAYTF.

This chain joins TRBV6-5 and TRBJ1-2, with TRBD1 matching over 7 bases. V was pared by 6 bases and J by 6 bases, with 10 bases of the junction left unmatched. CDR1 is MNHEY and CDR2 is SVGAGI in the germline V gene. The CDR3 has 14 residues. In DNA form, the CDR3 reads TGTGCCAGCAGAGAACAGGGGAGGTTCCATGGCTACACCTTC. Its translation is CASREQGRFHGYTF.

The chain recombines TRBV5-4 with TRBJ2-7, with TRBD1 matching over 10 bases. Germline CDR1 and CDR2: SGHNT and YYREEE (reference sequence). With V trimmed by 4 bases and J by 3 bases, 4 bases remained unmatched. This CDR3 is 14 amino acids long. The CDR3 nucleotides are TGTGCCAGCAGCCTGGACAGGGGGAGCTACGAGCAGTACTTC. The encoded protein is CASSLDRGSYEQYF.

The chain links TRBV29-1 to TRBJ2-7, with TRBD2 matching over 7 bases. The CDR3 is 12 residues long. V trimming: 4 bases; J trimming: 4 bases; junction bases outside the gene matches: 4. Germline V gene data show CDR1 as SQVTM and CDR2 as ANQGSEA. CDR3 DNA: TGCAGCGTTGCCGGGAGGAGGTACGAGCAGTACTTC. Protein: CSVAGRRYEQYF.

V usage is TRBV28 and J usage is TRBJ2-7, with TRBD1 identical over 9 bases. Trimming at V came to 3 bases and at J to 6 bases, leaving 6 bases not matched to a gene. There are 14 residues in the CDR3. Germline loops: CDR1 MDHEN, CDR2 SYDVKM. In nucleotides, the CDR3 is TGTGCCAGCAGTTTCGGGGACAGGGCATCCGAGCAGTACTTC. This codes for CASSFGDRASEQYF.

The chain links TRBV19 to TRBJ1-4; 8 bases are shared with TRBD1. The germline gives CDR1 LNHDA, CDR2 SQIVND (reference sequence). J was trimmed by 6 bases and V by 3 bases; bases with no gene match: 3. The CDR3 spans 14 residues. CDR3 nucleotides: TGTGCCAGTAGTATTGACAGGGGAGATGAAAAACTGTTTTTT. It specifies CASSIDRGDEKLFF.

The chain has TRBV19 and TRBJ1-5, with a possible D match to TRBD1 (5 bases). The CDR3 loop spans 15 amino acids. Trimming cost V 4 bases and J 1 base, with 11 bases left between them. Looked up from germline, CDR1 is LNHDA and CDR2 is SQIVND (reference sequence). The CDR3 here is CASSRVRESNQPQHF. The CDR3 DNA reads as TGTGCCAGTAGTAGGGTCAGGGAAAGCAATCAGCCCCAGCATTTT.

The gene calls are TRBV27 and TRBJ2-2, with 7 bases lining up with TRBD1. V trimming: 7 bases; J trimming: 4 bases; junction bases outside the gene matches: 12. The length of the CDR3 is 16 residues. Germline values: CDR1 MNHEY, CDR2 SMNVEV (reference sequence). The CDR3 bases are TGTGCCAGCACCACAACAGGGGCACGAAGCACCGGGGAGCTGTTTTTT. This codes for CASTTTGARSTGELFF.

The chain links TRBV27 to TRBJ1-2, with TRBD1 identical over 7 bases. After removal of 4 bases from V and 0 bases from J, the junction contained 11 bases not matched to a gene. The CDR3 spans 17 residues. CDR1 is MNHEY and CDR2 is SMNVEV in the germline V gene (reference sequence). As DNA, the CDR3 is TGTGCCAGCAGTTGGGTAGGGGGCGCCCCTACTAACTATGGCTACACCTTC. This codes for CASSWVGGAPTNYGYTF.

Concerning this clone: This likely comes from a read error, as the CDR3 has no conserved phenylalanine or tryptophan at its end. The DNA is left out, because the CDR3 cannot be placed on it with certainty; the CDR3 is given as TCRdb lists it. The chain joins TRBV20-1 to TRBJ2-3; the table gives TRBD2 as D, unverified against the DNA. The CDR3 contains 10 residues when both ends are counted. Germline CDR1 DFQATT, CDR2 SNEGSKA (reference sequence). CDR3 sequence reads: CSAKAGGLWD.